These 24 T cell receptor beta chains came from one sample sequenced in a study of T cell repertoires in cytomegalovirus infection. No cognate antigen is known for these TCRs. TCRdb analysed the reads with MiXCR anew, one entry per CDR3 protein. Of about 500,000 distinct CDR3 sequences listed, around 30% were seen once; the top ten hold roughly 16%. The source material was cultured PBMCs, sampled from culture after CMV antigen stimulation. The source is a human donor in good health (CMV status not recorded). Some clones in this sample may be carry-over from other donors' samples.

This clonotype has a handful of counts. This rearrangement joins TRBV6-2 or TRBV6-3 to TRBJ1-5, with D perhaps TRBD1 (6 bases). Trimming cost V 8 bases and J 0 bases, with 20 bases left between them. CDR1 MNHEY and CDR2 SVGEGT come from the germline V gene. The CDR3 extends over 17 amino acids. This CDR3 is CASAEGQTSYSNQPQHF. CDR3 nucleotide sequence: TGTGCCAGCGCAGAAGGACAGACTTCTTATAGCAATCAGCCCCAGCATTTT.

In its sample, this clonotype was seen a few times. The CDR3 reads CASSLTSGIAKNIQYF. The CDR3 nucleotides are TGTGCCAGCAGCTTGACTAGCGGGATAGCCAAAAACATTCAGTACTTC. The gene calls are TRBV7-9 and TRBJ2-4; TRBD2 matches 11 bases. Germline trimming cut 3 bases from V and 0 bases from J; bases unmatched to any gene: 1. CDR1 is SEHNR and CDR2 is FQNEAQ in the germline V gene (reference sequence). The CDR3 covers 16 residues.

This clonotype was counted between two and nine times. J is TRBJ2-7 and V is TRBV12-3 or TRBV12-4; TRBD2 matches 10 bases. V gave up 5 bases and J gave up 6 bases; unmatched junction bases: 7. There are 14 residues in the CDR3. CDR3 sequence (DNA): TGTGCCAGCAGTATCCCACTAGCGGGATGCGAGCAGTACGTC. Translating gives CASSIPLAGCEQYV.

The CDR3 here is CASSLMGGGTYNEQFF. The CDR3 DNA reads as TGTGCCAGCAGCTTAATGGGGGGCGGTACCTACAATGAGCAGTTCTTC. J is TRBJ2-1 and V is TRBV7-2; either TRBD1 or TRBD2 may supply D (6 bases each). Deletions cut 2 bases from V and 2 bases from J, with 13 bases between. Germline lookup yields CDR1 SGHTA and CDR2 FQGNSA. This CDR3 has 16 amino acids.

The V and J genes are TRBV13 and TRBJ2-7; D possibly uses TRBD1 or TRBD2 (5 bases each). Germline V CDR1 and CDR2: PRHDT, FYEKMQ (reference sequence). The CDR3 is 14 amino acids. V shed 5 bases and J shed 1 base, with 12 bases lying between them. The CDR3 is CASSARDGSYEQYV. The CDR3 nucleotides are TGTGCCAGCAGCGCCCGGGACGGATCCTACGAGCAGTACGTC.

V gene TRBV5-1 combines with J gene TRBJ2-1; TRBD2 matches 11 bases. The CDR3 is 15 residues long. J was trimmed by 6 bases and V by 4 bases; bases with no gene match: 6. The germline V gene encodes CDR1 SGHRS and CDR2 YFSETQ. This chain's CDR3 is CASSEIAGGLNEQFF. The CDR3 region has the DNA TGCGCCAGCAGCGAAATAGCGGGAGGGCTCAATGAGCAGTTCTTC.

Comment on this clonotype: The junction departs from germline at one end; a sequencing error may be responsible. The V gene is TRBV6-2 or TRBV6-3, the J gene TRBJ2-7, with D possibly TRBD2 on 5 matching bases. The length of the CDR3 is 12 residues. Germline CDR1 reads MNHEY; CDR2 reads SVGEGT. This CDR3 is CASSGLPYGQYF. For the CDR3, the DNA is TGTGCCAGCAGCGGACTTCCCTACGGGCAGTACTTC.

J is TRBJ2-1 and V is TRBV7-9, with 7 bases fitting TRBD2. J was trimmed by 10 bases and V by 8 bases; bases with no gene match: 11. The germline V gene has CDR1 SEHNR and CDR2 FQNEAQ (reference sequence). The CDR3 is made up of 13 amino acids. The CDR3 region is CASAEGGGGEQFF. The CDR3 coding sequence is TGTGCCAGCGCCGAAGGTGGGGGGGGGGAGCAGTTCTTC.

The J gene is TRBJ1-2, the V gene TRBV4-1, with D possibly being TRBD1 (6 bases). The CDR3 totals 15 residues. Trimming shortened V by 1 base and J by 4 bases, and 13 bases separated the two germline ends. The germline CDR1 and CDR2 sequences are MGHRA and YSYEKL. CDR3 in amino acids: CASSQARGIRYGYTF. The CDR3 coding sequence is TGCGCCAGCAGCCAAGCCAGGGGCATCCGCTATGGCTACACCTTC.

This chain connects TRBV12-3 or TRBV12-4 to TRBJ1-5; no clear D gene. The CDR3 consists of 12 residues. Trimming removed 5 bases at V and 9 bases at J, with 11 bases between. CDR3 amino acids: CASSPGGGPQHF. As DNA, the CDR3 is TGTGCCAGCAGTCCTGGAGGTGGGCCCCAGCATTTT.

The V gene is TRBV6-5, the J gene TRBJ2-1, with 12 bases fitting TRBD2. Germline V CDR1 and CDR2: MNHEY, SVGAGI. CDR3 length: 15 residues. Germline trimming cut 2 bases from V and 7 bases from J; bases unmatched to any gene: 3. Written as DNA, the CDR3 is TGTGCCAGCAGTTACGGTGGACTAGCGGGGAATGAGCAGTTCTTC. Its protein is CASSYGGLAGNEQFF.

This clonotype was recorded at least ten times. The V call is TRBV4-1, the J call TRBJ1-1; 10 nucleotides agree with TRBD1. Germline values: CDR1 MGHRA, CDR2 YSYEKL. The trim removed 1 base at V and 11 bases at J, leaving 13 bases unmatched. The CDR3 consists of 16 residues. The CDR3: CASSQGPHDRGRVAFF. CDR3 DNA: TGCGCCAGCAGCCAAGGTCCCCACGACAGGGGGCGCGTGGCTTTCTTT.

Concerning this clonotype: One end of the junction does not line up with germline, which may come from a read error. The chain joins TRBV18 to TRBJ2-1; weak D call: TRBD2 (6 bases). Germline lookup yields CDR1 KGHSH and CDR2 LQKENI. The CDR3 is 15 amino acids. The CDR3 region has the DNA TGTGCCAGCTCACACAAAGACGGGACTCTCAATCAGCAGTTCTTC. Translation gives CASSHKDGTLNQQFF.

The V and J genes are TRBV20-1 and TRBJ1-5; D may be TRBD1 (6 bases). This CDR3 is 14 amino acids long. The V gene lost 6 bases and the J gene lost 7 bases, with 19 bases spanning the gap. CDR1 DFQATT and CDR2 SNEGSKA come from the germline V gene (reference sequence). CDR3 sequence reads: CSAAYRDIKQPQHF. CDR3 bases: TGCAGTGCGGCTTACCGGGACATCAAACAGCCCCAGCATTTT.

This clonotype was seen once. Without the conserved terminal phenylalanine or tryptophan, this CDR3 likely stems from a read error. The CDR3 region has the DNA TGTGCCAGCCATACCGGGACTACGGCCTACGAGCAGTACTTG. Its translation is CASHTGTTAYEQYL. This chain connects TRBV6-6 to TRBJ2-7, with 7 bases fitting TRBD2. The CDR3 has 14 amino acids. Germline V gene data show CDR1 as MNHNY and CDR2 as SVGAGI (reference sequence). Trimming took 8 bases from V and 2 from J; bases not matched to a gene: 9.

A few counts support this clonotype. The V and J genes are TRBV19 and TRBJ2-2, with a weak D call TRBD1 (5 bases). The CDR3 runs 16 residues. V was pared by 6 bases and J by 1 base, with 15 bases between. Germline values: CDR1 LNHDA, CDR2 SQIVND (reference sequence). The CDR3 DNA reads as TGTGCCAGTAGCCCCCTCTTGACAGAGAACACCGGGGAGCTGTTTTTT. This sequence encodes CASSPLLTENTGELFF.

This clonotype has only a few counts. The V and J genes are TRBV7-2 and TRBJ1-4, with a possible D match to TRBD1 (5 bases). Germline V gene sequence: CDR1 SGHTA, CDR2 FQGNSA. The CDR3 covers 16 residues. V was pared by 5 bases and J by 3 bases, with 16 bases between. The CDR3 loop reads CASSHPPGASNEKLFF. CDR3 in DNA: TGTGCCAGCAGCCACCCCCCCGGGGCGTCTAATGAAAAACTGTTTTTT. Variable domain in full (rest from reference TRBV7-2 and TRBJ1-4): GAGVSQSPSNKVTEKGKDVELRCDPISGHTALYWYRQSLGQGLEFLIYFQGNSAPDKSGLPSDRFSAERTGGSVSTLTIQRTQQEDSAVYLCASSHPPGASNEKLFFGSGTQLSVL.

This chain connects TRBV7-8 to TRBJ2-6; 7 bases match TRBD1. The germline V gene encodes CDR1 SGHVS and CDR2 FQNEAQ. With 2 bases clipped from V and 0 bases from J, the junction kept 7 bases outside the gene matches. CDR3 length: 18 residues. The CDR3 region has the DNA TGTGCCAGCAGCTTAAGAGGACAGGTTCGCTCTGGGGCCAACGTCCTGACTTTC. Amino acids: CASSLRGQVRSGANVLTF.

V usage is TRBV19 and J usage is TRBJ1-2; D may be TRBD1 (5 bases). V was cut by 0 bases and J by 5 bases, with 10 bases left in between. In germline, CDR1 is LNHDA, CDR2 SQIVND (reference sequence). CDR3 length: 14 amino acids. The CDR3 sequence is CASSIEGTEYGYTF. The CDR3 DNA sequence: TGTGCCAGTAGTATAGAGGGGACGGAATATGGCTACACCTTC.

This clonotype was counted between two and nine times. The gene calls are TRBV6-5 and TRBJ2-1; the match to TRBD2 covers 7 bases. Looked up from germline, CDR1 is MNHEY and CDR2 is SVGAGI. The CDR3 spans 13 residues. With V trimmed by 3 bases and J by 8 bases, 4 bases remained unmatched. In DNA, the CDR3 is TGTGCCAGCAGTTATAGGCGGGAGCATGAGCAGTTCTTC. Translating it yields CASSYRREHEQFF.

DNA for the CDR3: TGCGCCAGCAGCCAAGACCCCGGACAGGGTGGAGAAAAACTGTTTTTT. Encoded protein: CASSQDPGQGGEKLFF. The J gene is TRBJ1-4, the V gene TRBV4-1; TRBD1 matches 8 bases. The CDR3 consists of 16 residues. The germline V gene has CDR1 MGHRA and CDR2 YSYEKL. Trimming cost V 0 bases and J 8 bases; bases outside gene matches: 8.

The chain carries TRBV6-5 and TRBJ2-3; D unresolved. The V gene lost 2 bases and the J gene lost 4 bases, with 10 bases spanning the gap. The CDR3 length is 14 residues. Germline lookup yields CDR1 MNHEY and CDR2 SVGAGI. CDR3 in amino acids: CASSYMESADTQYF. Written as DNA, the CDR3 is TGTGCCAGCAGTTACATGGAGTCGGCAGATACGCAGTATTTT.

This sequence joins TRBV5-1 and TRBJ1-6; no definite D call. The CDR3 is 15 amino acids. V lost 4 bases to trimming and J lost 10 bases, with 18 bases between them. CDR1 SGHRS and CDR2 YFSETQ come from the germline V gene. The CDR3 bases are TGCGCCAGCAGCCCCAGAGGAGACTTCGGCTCACCCCTCCACTTT. Amino acid sequence: CASSPRGDFGSPLHF. The whole variable domain, remainder taken from reference TRBV5-1 and TRBJ1-6, is KAGVTQTPRYLIKTRGQQVTLSCSPISGHRSVSWYQQTPGQGLQFLFEYFSETQRNKGNFPGRFSGRQFSNSRSEMNVSTLELGDSALYLCASSPRGDFGSPLHFGNGTRLTVT.

This clonotype came up many times. The V and J genes are TRBV7-2 and TRBJ1-4; 8 bases agree with TRBD1. Trimming removed 5 bases from V and 4 bases from J; junction bases left unmatched: 3. The CDR3 loop spans 14 amino acids. Germline V gene sequence: CDR1 SGHTA, CDR2 FQGNSA. The CDR3 coding sequence is TGTGCCAGCAGCCGTGACAGGGGTAATGAAAAACTGTTTTTT. This gives the protein CASSRDRGNEKLFF.